Here is one T cell receptor (beta chain) with its context. Its antigen is undetermined. These data are taken from a study of cytomegalovirus exposure and HLA in healthy donors. PCR used 60 Vbeta primers and 13 Jbeta primers. Under the authors' procedure: An analysis that came later counted 60 million to 80 million unique TCR beta chains, around 12 million shared. TCRdb's table, derived via immunoSEQ multiplex PCR, lists solely in-frame clones and lacks some. The V and J calls and the clone size are those of that table, but D and trimming were determined from the DNA. The sample consists of about 160,000 clones, approximately 80% of them appearing once. Findings of the study overall: Rare TCR sequences predominated, though certain public TCRs were found in many donors.

The CDR3 extends over 14 amino acids. The germline V gene encodes CDR1 LNHDA and CDR2 SQIVND (reference sequence). The V end lost 3 bases, the J end lost 4 bases, and 10 bases lay between the germline ends. The sequence was obtained from a man between 50 and 59 years old in good health and CMV-seropositive. Sequencing was performed on PBMCs. This chain joins TRBV19 and TRBJ1-5; D is uncertain. CDR3 coding DNA: TGTGCCAGTAGTATGGTGAACGGTAATCAGCCCCAGCATTTT. Its protein is CASSMVNGNQPQHF.